A single sample is the source of the 8 T cell receptor beta chains below, sequenced in a study of blood T cell repertoires in COVID-19 (dated by TCRdb to about 2020). Libraries were built with the immunoSEQ multiplex PCR assay. TCRdb re-hosts the immuneACCESS table, in-frame sequences only. Its copies lack some clones; in the studies checked, an unresolved V gene accounts for under half of them, and the cause for the rest is not known. The sample table lists around 620,000 clones, just under 90% of them with a count of one. Jointly, the top ten make up under 0.3% of the sample. Sequenced input: peripheral blood. These TCRs come from a woman under 30 with acute or convalescent COVID-19.

The rearrangement uses TRBV11-1 and TRBJ2-7; D gene uncertain. This CDR3 comprises 13 residues. V was clipped by 2 bases and J by 0 bases, with 5 bases between them. The germline CDR1 and CDR2 sequences are SGHAT and FQDESV (reference sequence). CDR3 bases: TGTGCCAGCAGCTTAAGGAGCTCCTACGAGCAGTACTTC. Translating gives CASSLRSSYEQYF.

The genes are TRBV4-1 and TRBJ1-1; D not certain. With 4 bases removed from V and 1 base from J, the gap between germline ends came to 13 bases. CDR1 and CDR2 from the germline V gene are MGHRA and YSYEKL. This CDR3 contains 15 residues. The CDR3 region has the DNA TGCGCCAGCAGCCCAGGCCCGTCACAGAACACTGAAGCTTTCTTT. Its translation: CASSPGPSQNTEAFF.

The chain combines TRBV19 with TRBJ2-3; 9 bases are a match to TRBD2. This CDR3 is 17 amino acids long. The V and J ends lost 7 bases and 8 bases, in that order; junction bases with no gene match: 19. Germline V gene sequence: CDR1 LNHDA, CDR2 SQIVND (reference sequence). CDR3 sequence: CASNLGGTSSGLGTQYF. The CDR3, as DNA: TGTGCCAGTAATTTGGGGGGGACTAGCAGTGGGCTAGGTACGCAGTATTTT.

The chain is built from TRBV5-6 and TRBJ2-7; 7 bases agree with TRBD1. CDR1 and CDR2 (germline): SGHDT, YYEEEE. The CDR3 totals 18 residues. V trimming: 3 bases; J trimming: 3 bases; junction bases outside the gene matches: 18. The CDR3 DNA is TGTGCCAGCAGCTACCGGGACAGTGCCTTCGTAAGGGTCTACGAGCAGTACTTC. As protein: CASSYRDSAFVRVYEQYF.

The rearrangement links TRBV18 to TRBJ1-2, with no clear D. The V end was cut by 6 bases, the J end by 8 bases, with 19 bases between. This CDR3 is 14 amino acids long. Germline lookup yields CDR1 KGHSH and CDR2 LQKENI. CDR3 sequence: CASSPETSPGGYTF. As DNA, the CDR3 is TGTGCCAGCTCTCCGGAGACATCCCCGGGGGGCTACACCTTC.

The chain has TRBV5-6 and TRBJ1-1; 12 bases align to TRBD1. This CDR3 has 14 residues. The trim removed 5 bases at V and 6 bases at J, leaving 5 bases unmatched. Germline assignment: CDR1 SGHDT and CDR2 YYEEEE. CDR3 protein: CASRSGTGGSEAFF. CDR3 DNA sequence: TGTGCCAGCAGGTCCGGGACAGGGGGCTCTGAAGCTTTCTTT.

The genes are TRBV18 and TRBJ1-1; 8 positions match TRBD1. V shed 3 bases and J 9 bases; nucleotides not matched to a gene: 6. The CDR3 extends over 13 amino acids. Germline V gene lookup returns CDR1 KGHSH and CDR2 LQKENI. CDR3 sequence (DNA): TGTGCCAGCTCACCGGGACAGGAACTTCAAGCTTTCTTT. This translates into CASSPGQELQAFF. The full variable domain, its missing parts supplied by reference TRBV18 and TRBJ1-1, is NAGVMQNPRHLVRRRGQEARLRCSPMKGHSHVYWYRQLPEEGLKFMVYLQKENIIDESGMPKERFSAEFPKEGPSILRIQQVVRGDSAAYFCASSPGQELQAFFGQGTRLTVV.

The chain employs TRBV2 and TRBJ1-2, with TRBD1 matching over 12 bases. Germline V gene lookup returns CDR1 SNHLY and CDR2 FYNNEI. The CDR3 runs to 14 residues. The V gene end was trimmed by 6 bases and the J gene end by 7 bases; junction bases not matched to a gene: 6. The CDR3 reads CASSPGQGARGYTF. Written as DNA, the CDR3 is TGTGCCAGCAGCCCGGGACAGGGGGCGCGTGGCTACACCTTC.